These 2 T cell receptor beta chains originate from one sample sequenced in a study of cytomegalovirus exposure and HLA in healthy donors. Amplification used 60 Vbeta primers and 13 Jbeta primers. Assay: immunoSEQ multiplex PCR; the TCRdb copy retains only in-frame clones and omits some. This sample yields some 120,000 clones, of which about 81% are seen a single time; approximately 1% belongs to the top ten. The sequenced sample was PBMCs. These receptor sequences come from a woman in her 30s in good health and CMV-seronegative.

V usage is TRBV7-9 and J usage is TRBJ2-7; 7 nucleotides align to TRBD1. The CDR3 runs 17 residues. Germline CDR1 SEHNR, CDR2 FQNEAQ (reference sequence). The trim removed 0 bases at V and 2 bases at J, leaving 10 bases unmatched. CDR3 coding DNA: TGTGCCAGCAGCTTAGCCGTCTTGACAGGGCAACCCTACGAGCAGTACTTC. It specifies CASSLAVLTGQPYEQYF.

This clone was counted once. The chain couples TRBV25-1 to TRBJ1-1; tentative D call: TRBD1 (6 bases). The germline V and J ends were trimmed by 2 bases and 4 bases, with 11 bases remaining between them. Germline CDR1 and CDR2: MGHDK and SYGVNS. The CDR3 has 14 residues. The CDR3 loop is CASSEGLGGTEAFF. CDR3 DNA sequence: TGTGCCAGCAGTGAAGGACTAGGGGGCACTGAAGCTTTCTTT.